This T cell receptor beta chain was identified in a study of cytomegalovirus exposure and HLA in healthy donors. Whole-study results and caveats: Some TCR beta chains (about 180 of them) were listed as cytomegalovirus-associated. Data from an earlier analysis indicated that most TCR beta V segments were productive either about 90% or about 30% of the time. In a later analysis, 17,000 or so TCR beta sequences were associated with HLA alleles at 0.05 false discovery rate. Reportedly, HLA-A and HLA-B alleles of most subjects were accurately predicted from TCR beta.

Researchers ran the PCR with 60 Vbeta and 13 Jbeta primers. The assay was immunoSEQ multiplex PCR, and TCRdb's table has in-frame clones only and misses some. The repertoire includes 150,000 to 200,000 clones, 82% of them detected once, and approximately 1.6% sits in the top ten. For this clone: Its antigen remains unknown.

The CDR3 covers 16 residues. The V end lost 3 bases, the J end lost 4 bases, and 16 bases lay between the germline ends. CDR1 and CDR2 (germline): SGHAT, FQNNGV. The receptor's source is a girl between 10 and 17 years old in good health and CMV-seropositive. Sequencing used PBMCs. The V and J genes are TRBV11-2 and TRBJ1-3; D gene uncertain. In nucleotides, the CDR3 is TGTGCCAGCAGCTTCAAGACCGCCGAGGAGGGAAACACCATATATTTT. This sequence encodes CASSFKTAEEGNTIYF.